Sequencing of this T cell receptor (beta chain) was carried out in a study of blood T cell repertoires in COVID-19. About the study: Collection of acute and convalescent COVID-19 samples took place in the United States, Italy and Spain.

This table comes from immunoSEQ multiplex PCR, and its TCRdb copy is limited to in-frame clones, with some not included. The repertoire holds roughly 260,000 clones, roughly 80% seen once, with about 3.6% in the top ten. Germline V gene data show CDR1 as MNHNS and CDR2 as SASEGT. The CDR3 covers 15 residues. V dropped 3 bases and J dropped 2; count of bases not matched to a gene: 4. Cohort allocation depended upon clinical history that participants reported. This chain links TRBV6-1 with TRBJ1-5; 7 bases align to TRBD1. Input material: PBMCs or T cells enriched from blood (not recorded which). The sequence came from a woman aged 40-49 years who had been exposed to COVID-19. CDR3 nucleotides: TGTGCCAGCAGTGACGGACAGGTTCGCAATCAGCCCCAGCATTTT. Its translation is CASSDGQVRNQPQHF.